Below, 14 T cell receptor beta chains from the same sample are listed, as sequenced in a study of cytomegalovirus exposure and HLA in healthy donors. The repertoire was sequenced with immunoSEQ multiplex PCR; TCRdb's copy has only in-frame clones and lacks some. The sample contains about 170,000 clones, approximately 86% of which appear only once. Sample: PBMCs. The origin of the receptors is a man aged 18 to 29 in good health and CMV-seropositive.

This chain joins TRBV25-1 and TRBJ1-1, with D unresolved. CDR1 is MGHDK, CDR2 SYGVNS, per germline. With 4 bases removed from V and 7 bases from J, the gap between germline ends came to 10 bases. CDR3 length: 12 residues. The CDR3, as DNA: TGTGCCAGCAGTGGGAGCAGATTTGAAGCTTTCTTT. It codes for CASSGSRFEAFF. The complete variable domain, with remaining parts taken from reference TRBV25-1 and TRBJ1-1, reads EADIYQTPRYLVIGTGKKITLECSQTMGHDKMYWYQQDPGMELHLIHYSYGVNSTEKGDLSSESTVSRIRTEHFPLTLESARPSHTSQYLCASSGSRFEAFFGQGTRLTVV.

The CDR3 loop is CASSYASSGNTIYF. As DNA, the CDR3 is TGTGCCAGCAGTTACGCCAGCTCTGGAAACACCATATATTTT. The chain carries TRBV6-5 and TRBJ1-3; D is unclear. The V gene's germline CDR1 is MNHEY and CDR2 SVGAGI. This CDR3 comprises 14 residues. V was shortened by 2 bases and J by 0 bases, with 5 bases between the two germline ends.

The V and J genes are TRBV13 and TRBJ2-7; 7 bases align to TRBD2. V gave up 5 bases and J gave up 3 bases; unmatched junction bases: 7. CDR3 length equals 14 residues. CDR1 and CDR2 (germline): PRHDT, FYEKMQ (reference sequence). DNA of the CDR3: TGTGCCAGCAGCGGTACTAGCGCGGGCTACGAGCAGTACTTC. Protein: CASSGTSAGYEQYF.

The V call is TRBV7-9, the J call TRBJ2-1, with 9 bases lining up with TRBD2. The CDR3 consists of 18 residues. Germline V gene lookup returns CDR1 SEHNR and CDR2 FQNEAQ (reference sequence). The trim removed 3 bases at V and 8 bases at J, leaving 17 bases unmatched. CDR3 loop: CASSLGGRAFGQFHEQFF. The CDR3 DNA reads TGTGCCAGCAGCTTGGGCGGGAGGGCCTTTGGGCAGTTCCATGAGCAGTTCTTC.

The rearrangement links TRBV18 to TRBJ2-2; the match to TRBD1 covers 8 bases. The V and J ends lost 1 base and 6 bases, in that order; junction bases with no gene match: 1. CDR3 size: 14 residues. Germline V CDR1 and CDR2: KGHSH, LQKENI. CDR3 sequence (DNA): TGTGCCAGCTCACCACGGACAGGGTCCGGGGAGCTGTTTTTT. Its translation: CASSPRTGSGELFF.

The chain links TRBV29-1 to TRBJ2-3; 8 positions agree with TRBD2. The CDR3 is 15 amino acids. V lost 7 bases to trimming and J lost 4 bases; unmatched junction nucleotides: 13. Germline V gives CDR1 SQVTM, CDR2 ANQGSEA. The CDR3 is CSARGGTRAADTQYF. The CDR3 DNA follows: TGCAGCGCCCGAGGGGGGACTAGGGCCGCAGATACGCAGTATTTT.

The rearrangement links TRBV7-2 to TRBJ1-1, with unresolved D. CDR3 length equals 14 residues. CDR1 SGHTA and CDR2 FQGNSA come from the germline V gene. Trimming removed 4 bases from V and 0 bases from J, with 9 bases in between. The CDR3 DNA is TGTGCCAGCAGCTACCTAACCTTGAACACTGAAGCTTTCTTT. Protein sequence: CASSYLTLNTEAFF. Using reference TRBV7-2 and TRBJ1-1 for the parts outside the CDR3, the full variable domain is GAGVSQSPSNKVTEKGKDVELRCDPISGHTALYWYRQSLGQGLEFLIYFQGNSAPDKSGLPSDRFSAERTGGSVSTLTIQRTQQEDSAVYLCASSYLTLNTEAFFGQGTRLTVV.

CDR3 DNA: TGTGCCAGCAGTTTAGATCGGGGAACTAACTATGGCTACACCTTC. This encodes CASSLDRGTNYGYTF. The V call is TRBV27, the J call TRBJ1-2; D is uncertain. Trimming left V 2 bases short and J 0 bases short, with 10 bases between. The CDR3 is 15 residues long. CDR1 is MNHEY, CDR2 SMNVEV, per germline (reference sequence).

V and J are TRBV5-6 and TRBJ2-7, with 7 bases matching TRBD1. The CDR3 length is 14 residues. After removal of 4 bases from V and 1 base from J, the junction contained 5 bases not matched to a gene. Germline loops: CDR1 SGHDT, CDR2 YYEEEE. The CDR3 is CASSPDRVSYEQYF. For the CDR3, the DNA is TGTGCCAGCAGCCCCGACAGGGTATCCTACGAGCAGTACTTC.

The chain is built from TRBV9 and TRBJ1-3; 8 nucleotides line up with TRBD1. Germline V lookup: CDR1 SGDLS, CDR2 YYNGEE. J gave up 4 bases and V 3 bases, and 3 bases lay outside the gene matches. The CDR3 spans 14 residues. The CDR3 nucleotides read TGTGCCAGCAGCGCCTCAGGGGGCGGAAACACCATATATTTT. Translation: CASSASGGGNTIYF.

The chain uses TRBV4-1 and TRBJ1-2, with TRBD1 matching over 7 bases. With V trimmed by 1 base and J by 5 bases, 13 bases remained unmatched. CDR3 length: 17 amino acids. Germline V CDR1 and CDR2: MGHRA, YSYEKL. The chain's CDR3 is CASSQVFTNRGEYGYTF. The CDR3 DNA reads TGCGCCAGCAGCCAAGTATTCACAAACAGGGGTGAATATGGCTACACCTTC.

The chain links TRBV27 to TRBJ2-1, with 11 bases matching TRBD2. Per the germline V gene, CDR1 is MNHEY and CDR2 is SMNVEV (reference sequence). This CDR3 is 14 amino acids long. V dropped 5 bases and J dropped 9; count of bases not matched to a gene: 6. CDR3 in DNA: TGTGCCAGCAGTCTTAGCGGGGGGGCCTTTGAGCAGTTCTTC. Encoded protein: CASSLSGGAFEQFF.

This clone was recorded only once. The rearrangement links TRBV4-2 to TRBJ2-7; TRBD2 is a possible D gene (5 bases). This CDR3 comprises 14 residues. Deletions cut 1 base from V and 5 bases from J, with 12 bases between. CDR1 and CDR2 from the germline V gene are LGHNA and YNFKEQ. The CDR3 reads CASSQVLEVNEQYF. CDR3 bases: TGTGCCAGCAGCCAAGTCTTGGAGGTAAACGAGCAGTACTTC.

V usage is TRBV9 and J usage is TRBJ2-7, with 7 bases fitting TRBD2. The J segment lost 0 bases and the V segment lost 4 bases, leaving 10 bases of the junction unmatched. CDR3 size: 16 residues. The germline V gene has CDR1 SGDLS and CDR2 YYNGEE. As DNA, the CDR3 is TGTGCCAGCAGCCCCCGGGTAGCGGGCAACTCCTACGAGCAGTACTTC. Encoded protein: CASSPRVAGNSYEQYF. The entire variable domain, with the rest obtained from reference TRBV9 and TRBJ2-7, is as follows: DSGVTQTPKHLITATGQRVTLRCSPRSGDLSVYWYQQSLDQGLQFLIQYYNGEERAKGNILERFSAQQFPDLHSELNLSSLELGDSALYFCASSPRVAGNSYEQYFGPGTRLTVT.